This T cell receptor (beta chain) derives from a study of blood T cell repertoires in COVID-19. Study as a whole: The United States, Italy and Spain provided the acute and convalescent COVID-19 samples. T cells, B-cell-depleted T cells, or PBMCs supplied cDNA or gDNA.

Authors' data handling: The authors estimated nucleated cell counts from reference gene primer amplification. Sequencing used immunoSEQ multiplex PCR; TCRdb keeps in-frame clones, though not all of them. D and trimming were read from the DNA, whereas the V and J calls and clone size are those reported in that table. The repertoire holds roughly 50,000 clones, with around 72% as singletons. V lost 6 bases, J lost 0 bases, and 12 bases lay in between. Germline CDR1 and CDR2: LGHDT and YNNKEL (reference sequence). This CDR3 has 15 amino acids. The table lists this clone with a few counts. The TCR originated in a human donor with active or convalescent COVID-19. The donor label of this sample is uncertain. Input material: peripheral blood. The chain carries TRBV3-1 (or the pseudogene TRBV3-2) and TRBJ1-3; unclear D gene. DNA for the CDR3: TGTGCCAGCAGTCGAGACGGCGGCTCTGGAAACACCATATATTTT. It is translated as CASSRDGGSGNTIYF.